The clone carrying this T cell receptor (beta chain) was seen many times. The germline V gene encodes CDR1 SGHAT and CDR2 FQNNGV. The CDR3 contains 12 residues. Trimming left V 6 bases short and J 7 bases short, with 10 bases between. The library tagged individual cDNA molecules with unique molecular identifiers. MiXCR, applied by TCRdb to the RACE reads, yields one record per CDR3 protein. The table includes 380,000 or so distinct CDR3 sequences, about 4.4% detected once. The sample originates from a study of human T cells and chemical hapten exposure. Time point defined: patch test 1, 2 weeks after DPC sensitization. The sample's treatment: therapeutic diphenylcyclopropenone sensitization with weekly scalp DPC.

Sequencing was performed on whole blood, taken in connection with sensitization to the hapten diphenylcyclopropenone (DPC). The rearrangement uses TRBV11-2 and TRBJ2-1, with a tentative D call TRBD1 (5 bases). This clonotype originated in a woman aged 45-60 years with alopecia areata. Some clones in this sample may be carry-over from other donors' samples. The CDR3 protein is CASSHRRNEQFF. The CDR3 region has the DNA TGTGCCAGCAGTCACAGGAGAAATGAGCAGTTCTTC. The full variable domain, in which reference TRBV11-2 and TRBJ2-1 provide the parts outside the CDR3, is EAGVAQSPRYKIIEKRQSVAFWCNPISGHATLYWYQQILGQGPKLLIQFQNNGVVDDSQLPKDRFSAERLKGVDSTLKIQPAKLEDSAVYLCASSHRRNEQFFGPGTRLTVL.